The text below deals with one T cell receptor beta chain. TCRdb keeps only in-frame clones here, not all; method: immunoSEQ multiplex PCR. Here the sample spans about 300,000 clones, around 87% being singletons. This record comes from a study of blood T cell repertoires in COVID-19. Study in general: Samples representing acute and convalescent COVID-19 were sourced from the United States, Italy and Spain.

This CDR3 contains 16 residues. V shed 6 bases, J shed 3 bases, and the junction held 12 bases outside the gene matches. Germline-derived CDR1 and CDR2 are LNHDA and SQIVND (reference sequence). The V gene is TRBV19, the J gene TRBJ2-3; 7 positions match TRBD2. The material sequenced was peripheral blood. The source is a man between 65 and 85 years old with acute or convalescent COVID-19. The CDR3 DNA reads as TGTGCCAGTAGGAGGATGGGAGGAGCGGGGACAGATACGCAGTATTTT. This codes for CASRRMGGAGTDTQYF. The variable domain in full, with the rest retrieved from reference TRBV19 and TRBJ2-3, is DGGITQSPKYLFRKEGQNVTLSCEQNLNHDAMYWYRQDPGQGLRLIYYSQIVNDFQKGDIAEGYSVSREKKESFPLTVTSAQKNPTAFYLCASRRMGGAGTDTQYFGPGTRLTVL.